These 13 T cell receptor beta chains came from one sample sequenced in a study of tissue T cells after allogeneic stem cell transplantation. TCRdb keeps only in-frame clones here, not all; method: immunoSEQ multiplex PCR. The repertoire holds several hundred clones, roughly 42% seen once, with about 31% in the top ten. This sample comprised duodenal tissue, obtained at autopsy. The receptors here all came from a female patient aged 40-69 years with steroid-refractory graft-versus-host disease after an allogeneic stem cell transplant. Some T cells may be the graft donor's.

This chain uses TRBV18 with TRBJ2-7; no clear D. The V gene's germline CDR1 is KGHSH and CDR2 LQKENI. The CDR3 loop spans 12 amino acids. The ends were cut back, 5 bases at V and 2 bases at J, with 7 bases in the middle. The CDR3 bases are TGTGCCAGCTCATCCCGAGCCTACGAGCAGTACTTC. Its translation is CASSSRAYEQYF.

This chain uses TRBV12-3 or TRBV12-4 with TRBJ2-7; D gene uncertain. This CDR3 has 12 amino acids. The ends were cut back, 1 base at V and 3 bases at J, with 4 bases in the middle. The CDR3 DNA follows: TGTGCCAGCAGTTTAGGGAACTACGAGCAGTACTTC. Its protein product is CASSLGNYEQYF.

The gene calls are TRBV6-5 and TRBJ1-4; TRBD1 agrees at 8 bases. The germline V gene encodes CDR1 MNHEY and CDR2 SVGAGI. The ends lost 7 bases at V and 3 bases at J; junction bases unmatched: 4. The CDR3 consists of 14 residues. The CDR3 nucleotides read TGTGCCAGCAAAACAGGGGGTGCTAATGAAAAACTGTTTTTT. It yields the protein CASKTGGANEKLFF.

The chain joins TRBV11-2 to TRBJ2-3; D gene ambiguous. The germline V and J ends were trimmed by 6 bases and 2 bases, with 9 bases remaining between them. Looked up from germline, CDR1 is SGHAT and CDR2 is FQNNGV. The CDR3 loop spans 13 amino acids. The CDR3 DNA reads as TGTGCCAGCAGAGAAGCTCTCACAGATACGCAGTATTTT. This gives the protein CASREALTDTQYF.

The chain is built from TRBV5-1 and TRBJ1-1, with unresolved D. Germline V gene lookup returns CDR1 SGHRS and CDR2 YFSETQ. The V end was cut by 0 bases, the J end by 0 bases, with 9 bases between. This CDR3 has 15 amino acids. CDR3 region: CASSLGTIMNTEAFF. The CDR3 DNA reads TGCGCCAGCAGCTTGGGGACGATCATGAACACTGAAGCTTTCTTT.

This clone showed up just a few times. The rearrangement uses TRBV7-9 and TRBJ1-6; TRBD1 is a possible D gene (6 bases). Germline V gene sequence: CDR1 SEHNR, CDR2 FQNEAQ (reference sequence). The length of the CDR3 is 14 residues. Trimming shortened V by 6 bases and J by 11 bases, and 17 bases separated the two germline ends. The CDR3 loop is CASSSSHRETPLHF. The CDR3 DNA sequence: TGTGCCAGCAGTTCATCGCACAGGGAAACACCCCTCCACTTT.

This clone is termed large (0.1 to 1%). The chain joins TRBV5-1 to TRBJ1-1, with D hard to call. Trimming cost V 2 bases and J 11 bases, with 16 bases left between them. The CDR3 is 13 amino acids. Germline lookup yields CDR1 SGHRS and CDR2 YFSETQ. The CDR3 is CASSLIPRRDAFF. The CDR3 bases are TGCGCCAGCAGCTTAATTCCCCGACGTGATGCTTTCTTT.

The chain has TRBV29-1 and TRBJ1-2; TRBD1 matches at 8 bases. Trimming took 6 bases from V and 6 from J; bases not matched to a gene: 6. CDR3 length equals 12 residues. Germline V gives CDR1 SQVTM, CDR2 ANQGSEA. The CDR3: CSVRTGSNGYTF. CDR3 sequence (DNA): TGCAGCGTCCGGACAGGGTCCAATGGCTACACCTTC.

By sample fraction, this clone is large (0.1 to 1%). V is TRBV5-1 and J is TRBJ2-2, with 10 positions matching TRBD2. Germline V gives CDR1 SGHRS, CDR2 YFSETQ. J was trimmed by 7 bases and V by 6 bases; bases with no gene match: 15. The CDR3 sequence is 17 residues long. In DNA, the CDR3 is TGCGCCAGCACGCTAGGCCCGAGCGGGGGGGCCCTCGGGGAGCTGTTTTTT. This encodes CASTLGPSGGALGELFF. The whole variable domain, filled in from reference TRBV5-1 and TRBJ2-2, reads KAGVTQTPRYLIKTRGQQVTLSCSPISGHRSVSWYQQTPGQGLQFLFEYFSETQRNKGNFPGRFSGRQFSNSRSEMNVSTLELGDSALYLCASTLGPSGGALGELFFGEGSRLTVL.

The chain couples TRBV4-2 to TRBJ1-3; no clear D. V was trimmed by 0 bases and J by 0 bases, leaving 12 bases between them. Germline CDR1 and CDR2: LGHNA and YNFKEQ. This CDR3 is 17 amino acids long. The CDR3 region is CASSQDNRPGSGNTIYF. The CDR3 DNA is TGTGCCAGCAGCCAAGATAACAGACCGGGCTCTGGAAACACCATATATTTT.

This clone was detected only a few times. The chain couples TRBV4-1 to TRBJ2-7, with D tentatively TRBD1 (6 bases). The CDR3 covers 14 residues. Deletions cut 3 bases from V and 0 bases from J, with 9 bases between. The germline gives CDR1 MGHRA, CDR2 YSYEKL. The CDR3 spells CASSHWDISYEQYF. The CDR3 DNA reads TGCGCCAGCAGCCACTGGGACATCTCCTACGAGCAGTACTTC.

The chain carries TRBV3-1 (or the pseudogene TRBV3-2) and TRBJ1-3; D gene ambiguous. V was pared by 0 bases and J by 0 bases, with 9 bases between. This CDR3 contains 16 residues. Germline assignment: CDR1 LGHDT and CDR2 YNNKEL (reference sequence). CDR3 sequence (DNA): TGTGCCAGCAGCCAAGAAGGCCTAATCTCTGGAAACACCATATATTTT. Its translation is CASSQEGLISGNTIYF.

J is TRBJ1-4 and V is TRBV6-5; TRBD1 might be the D (6 bases). Per the germline V gene, CDR1 is MNHEY and CDR2 is SVGAGI. CDR3 length: 13 amino acids. V dropped 11 bases and J dropped 7 bases, with 17 bases sitting between them. The DNA for the CDR3 is TGTGCCTCCGGCGGGCAGGGGAGTGAAAAACTGTTTTTT. Residues: CASGGQGSEKLFF.